What follows are 10 T cell receptor gamma chains derived from one specimen sequenced in a study of γδ T cells in repeated Plasmodium falciparum infection. TCRdb reanalysed the multiplex PCR reads via CATT. Of approximately 30,000 gamma-chain clones in the sample, under 1.5% were seen once. Bulk repertoires came from Vgamma9/Vdelta2+ or Vdelta2-negative gammadelta T cells flow-sorted from PBMC. The specimen was gamma-delta T cells from blood. These receptors were collected from a pool of human donors (malaria-infected and uninfected, not separated).

Notes on this clone: The protein recorded in TCRdb matches a much larger clone and deviates from this DNA's translation at residue 3, suggesting a read error; the protein here is obtained by translating the DNA. The chain recombines TRGV4 with TRGJ1 or TRGJ2. The J gene is not listed in TCRdb, so it was assigned here from a DNA match to germline. This CDR3 has 12 amino acids. The germline gives CDR1 EGSTGY, CDR2 YDSYTSSV. The CDR3 DNA follows: TGTGCCGCCTGGCACCTTTATTATAAGAAACTCTTT. Amino acids: CAAWHLYYKKLF.

A word on this clone: Only one base separates this from a far larger clonotype, so it likely reflects a read error. The same CDR3 can be traced to other DNA sequences in this sample. In DNA form, the CDR3 reads TGCGCCTTGTGGGAGGTGCACACCGAACTCAGGTATTATAAGAAACTCTTT. It encodes CALWEVHTELRYYKKLF. The chain is built from TRGV9 and TRGJ1 or TRGJ2. TCRdb supplies no J gene; here it was assigned by aligning the nucleotide sequence to germline. This CDR3 has 17 residues. Germline assignment: CDR1 GITISATS and CDR2 ISYDGTV (reference sequence).

Only a few counts were recorded for this clone. This likely stems from a read error, as it lies one base from a far larger clone. This specimen includes other DNA sequences encoding the same CDR3. The rearrangement joins TRGV2 to TRGJP2. Germline V gives CDR1 EGSNGY, CDR2 YDSYNSKV. The CDR3 has 17 residues. CDR3: CATWDLQTYSSDWIKTF. The CDR3, as DNA: TGTGCCACCTGGGACCTACAGACGTATAGCAGTGATTGGATCAAGACGTTT.

This clone has a count of ten or more. One base away lies a much larger clone, so this may be a sequencing read error. The genes are TRGV9 and TRGJ1 or TRGJ2. Trimming took 6 bases from V and 2 from J; bases not matched to a gene: 1. The CDR3 length is 11 residues. Germline V CDR1 and CDR2: GITISATS, ISYDGTV (reference sequence). The CDR3 region is CALWYYYKKLF. As DNA, the CDR3 is TGTGCCTTGTGGTATTATTATAAGAAACTCTTT.

This clone was seen at least ten times. A far larger clone is off by one base, so a read error is likely. Other DNA sequences within the sample encode an identical CDR3. The chain employs TRGV9 and TRGJ1 or TRGJ2. TCRdb gives no J gene; it was assigned here by matching the DNA to germline. The germline CDR1 and CDR2 sequences are GITISATS and ISYDGTV (reference sequence). The CDR3 is 12 residues long. CDR3 DNA: TGCGCCTTGTGGGAGGCGCCTCATAAGAAACTCTTT. Translated, it gives CALWEAPHKKLF.

Comment on this clone: This DNA's translation differs at residue 13 from TCRdb's protein, which comes from a much larger clone; a read error is likely, and the protein shown is translated from the DNA. The chain uses TRGV9 and TRGJ1 or TRGJ2. Since TCRdb gives no J gene, matching the DNA to germline was used here to assign it. Germline V gene data show CDR1 as GITISATS and CDR2 as ISYDGTV (reference sequence). The CDR3 is made up of 17 amino acids. The CDR3 loop is CALWEVDFRPNYHKKLF. The CDR3 bases are TGTGCCTTGTGGGAGGTGGACTTCAGACCGAATTATCATAAGAAACTCTTT.

In the case of this clone: A far larger clone is one base from this, pointing to a likely read error. Other DNA sequences in the sample encode the same CDR3. The rearrangement uses TRGV2 and TRGJ1 or TRGJ2. No J gene was available from TCRdb, and it was assigned here by a germline match of the DNA. The CDR3 totals 13 residues. Germline V gene lookup returns CDR1 EGSNGY and CDR2 YDSYNSKV. The CDR3 region is CATWDGRVGKKLF. CDR3 DNA sequence: TGCGCCACCTGGGACGGGCGAGTTGGAAAGAAACTCTTT.

There are many counts of this clone. V and J are TRGV4 and TRGJ1 or TRGJ2. Trimming removed 4 bases from V and 0 bases from J; junction bases left unmatched: 6. Germline V CDR1 and CDR2: EGSTGY, YDSYTSSV. This CDR3 has 14 amino acids. The CDR3: CATWDLSNYYKKLF. Here the CDR3 DNA reads TGTGCCACCTGGGACCTATCGAATTATTATAAGAAACTCTTT.

This clone was seen at least ten times. A read error likely explains why the TCRdb protein, taken from a much larger clone, differs from this DNA's translation at residue 7; the protein shown is translated from the DNA. The chain is built from TRGV9 and TRGJP. TCRdb offers no J gene call, so here the DNA was matched to germline to obtain one. V shed 5 bases and J 6 bases; nucleotides not matched to a gene: 7. Germline CDR1 and CDR2: GITISATS and ISYDGTV (reference sequence). The CDR3 consists of 16 residues. The CDR3, as DNA: TGTGCCTTGTGGGGCAGTATAGAGTTGGGCAAAAAAATCAAGGTATTT. Its protein product is CALWGSIELGKKIKVF.

At least ten counts were recorded for this clone. The chain combines TRGV2 with TRGJ1 or TRGJ2. As TCRdb names no J gene, one was assigned here on the basis of a DNA match to germline. V gave up 0 bases and J gave up 6 bases; unmatched junction bases: 8. The CDR3 is 14 amino acids. CDR1 EGSNGY and CDR2 YDSYNSKV come from the germline V gene. CDR3: CATWDGLSGYKKLF. Here the CDR3 DNA reads TGTGCCACCTGGGACGGGCTCAGTGGTTATAAGAAACTCTTT.